These 32 T cell receptor beta chains were sequenced from one sample in a study of immune evolution from preneoplasia to lung adenocarcinoma. Libraries were prepared by immunoSEQ multiplex PCR; TCRdb keeps only in-frame clonotypes and omits some of them. This table has 9,300 or so clones, roughly 80% appearing once. The sequencing input was FFPE minimally invasive lung adenocarcinoma tissue. These receptors were collected from a donor aged 70 or older with lung adenocarcinoma.

The rearrangement links TRBV5-6 to TRBJ2-7, with D uncertain. The CDR3 is made up of 12 amino acids. Trimming left V 0 bases short and J 5 bases short, with 6 bases between. Germline assignment: CDR1 SGHDT and CDR2 YYEEEE. Written as DNA, the CDR3 is TGTGCCAGCAGCTTGGTATGGGACGAGCAGTACTTC. Encoded protein: CASSLVWDEQYF.

This sequence joins TRBV6-5 and TRBJ2-1; TRBD1 might be the D (5 bases). Germline values: CDR1 MNHEY, CDR2 SVGAGI. The CDR3 length is 14 residues. With 4 bases removed from V and 4 bases from J, the gap between germline ends came to 11 bases. In nucleotides, the CDR3 is TGTGCCAGCAGTTCACAGACAGAATACAATGAGCAGTTCTTC. Protein product: CASSSQTEYNEQFF.

This chain joins TRBV28 and TRBJ1-2; a weak D match, TRBD1 (5 bases). The V end lost 1 base, the J end lost 4 bases, and 7 bases lay between the germline ends. The germline V gene has CDR1 MDHEN and CDR2 SYDVKM. This CDR3 has 13 residues. The CDR3, as DNA: TGTGCCAGCAGTTTATACACAGGCTATGGCTACACCTTC. This gives the protein CASSLYTGYGYTF.

The rearrangement uses TRBV18 and TRBJ2-3, with D uncertain. The CDR3 is 12 amino acids. Between the trimmed V and J ends, which lost 2 bases and 4 bases, there was a span of 4 bases. Germline V gene sequence: CDR1 KGHSH, CDR2 LQKENI. The CDR3 loop is CASSPTADTQYF. The CDR3 DNA is TGTGCCAGCTCACCAACTGCAGATACGCAGTATTTT.

The CDR3 region is CASSYVVGFYNEQFF. The CDR3 DNA reads TGTGCCAGCAGTTACGTAGTGGGTTTCTACAATGAGCAGTTCTTC. The V call is TRBV6-6, the J call TRBJ2-1; no reliable D call. The CDR3 sequence is 15 residues long. Trimming removed 2 bases at V and 3 bases at J, with 11 bases between. Per germline, CDR1 MNHNY and CDR2 SVGAGI (reference sequence).

This chain uses TRBV6-5 with TRBJ1-1; TRBD1 aligns across 8 bases. V lost 6 bases and J lost 4; bases outside the gene matches: 7. The CDR3 is 14 amino acids. The germline CDR1 and CDR2 sequences are MNHEY and SVGAGI. The CDR3 DNA follows: TGTGCCAGCAGCCGGGGACAGGTCCGCACTGAAGCTTTCTTT. Protein sequence: CASSRGQVRTEAFF.

V is TRBV5-1 and J is TRBJ2-3; no clear D gene. Trimming stripped 2 bases from V and 2 bases from J, with 15 bases between. The germline V gene has CDR1 SGHRS and CDR2 YFSETQ. This CDR3 has 16 residues. CDR3 coding DNA: TGCGCCAGCAGCTTAAGTTTTAGGAGTTCCACAGATACGCAGTATTTT. It translates to CASSLSFRSSTDTQYF.

This chain uses TRBV7-9 with TRBJ2-3; 12 bases fit TRBD2. J lost 0 bases, V lost 5 bases, and 9 bases had no gene match. CDR1 and CDR2 (germline): SEHNR, FQNEAQ (reference sequence). The CDR3 is made up of 18 amino acids. The CDR3 sequence: CASSQTSGGTRSTDTQYF. CDR3 DNA: TGTGCCAGCAGCCAAACTAGCGGGGGGACCCGTAGCACAGATACGCAGTATTTT.

The chain recombines TRBV5-1 with TRBJ1-2; no clear D gene. Trimming stripped 0 bases from V and 4 bases from J, with 7 bases between. Germline V gene lookup returns CDR1 SGHRS and CDR2 YFSETQ. The CDR3 runs 13 residues. For the CDR3, the DNA is TGCGCCAGCAGCTTGGGCGGAACCTATGGCTACACCTTC. Its protein is CASSLGGTYGYTF.

The chain employs TRBV9 and TRBJ2-6; D is possibly TRBD2 (6 bases). The germline CDR1 and CDR2 sequences are SGDLS and YYNGEE. V was trimmed by 0 bases and J by 0 bases, leaving 10 bases between them. The CDR3 is 17 residues long. CDR3: CASSVDFGGSGANVLTF. CDR3 nucleotides: TGTGCCAGCAGCGTAGATTTCGGGGGCTCTGGGGCCAACGTCCTGACTTTC.

This sequence joins TRBV5-1 and TRBJ2-2; 10 bases are shared with TRBD1. CDR1 is SGHRS, CDR2 YFSETQ, per germline. CDR3 length: 15 residues. Trimming at V came to 4 bases and at J to 7 bases, leaving 7 bases not matched to a gene. In DNA form, the CDR3 reads TGCGCCAGCAGCCAAGACAGGGGGCGTAACGGGGAGCTGTTTTTT. Translation gives CASSQDRGRNGELFF.

The rearrangement links TRBV4-1 to TRBJ1-1, with TRBD1 matching over 7 bases. The CDR3 is 16 amino acids. Germline V gene lookup returns CDR1 MGHRA and CDR2 YSYEKL. V lost 1 base and J lost 5; bases outside the gene matches: 10. In DNA, the CDR3 is TGCGCCAGCAGCCAAGCCTACGAGCAGGGGGGGACTGAAGCTTTCTTT. As protein: CASSQAYEQGGTEAFF.

This clone was observed a few times. The chain couples TRBV2 to TRBJ2-1; D call uncertain. In germline, CDR1 is SNHLY, CDR2 FYNNEI. CDR3 size: 12 residues. Trimming pared 5 bases from V and 0 bases from J, leaving 2 bases between. The CDR3 loop reads CASSFSYNEQFF. The DNA of the CDR3 is TGTGCCAGCAGTTTCTCCTACAATGAGCAGTTCTTC.

This chain uses TRBV2 with TRBJ2-2; the D gene is possibly TRBD1 (6 bases). The CDR3 has 15 amino acids. Germline values: CDR1 SNHLY, CDR2 FYNNEI. V shed 4 bases and J shed 1 base, with 10 bases lying between them. The CDR3 region has the DNA TGTGCCAGCAGTGTAGAGGGGGTGAACACCGGGGAGCTGTTTTTT. Translated, it gives CASSVEGVNTGELFF.

This clone was detected a few times. The V call is TRBV5-4, the J call TRBJ2-1; 9 positions agree with TRBD1. Looked up from germline, CDR1 is SGHNT and CDR2 is YYREEE (reference sequence). After removal of 4 bases from V and 6 bases from J, the junction contained 8 bases not matched to a gene. The CDR3 totals 15 residues. CDR3 amino acids: CASSLGGQGRNEQFF. CDR3 bases: TGTGCCAGCAGCCTGGGGGGACAGGGCCGCAATGAGCAGTTCTTC.

This rearrangement joins TRBV30 to TRBJ1-1, with D unclear. CDR1 GTSNPN and CDR2 SVGIG come from the germline V gene (reference sequence). This CDR3 contains 13 residues. V lost 3 bases and J 1 base, leaving 9 bases between the germline ends. The CDR3, as DNA: TGTGCCTGGAGGATTACTCAGAACACTGAAGCTTTCTTT. Its translation: CAWRITQNTEAFF.

This chain joins TRBV7-9 and TRBJ2-3, with 9 bases lining up with TRBD2. This CDR3 region has 19 residues. V dropped 4 bases and J dropped 1; count of bases not matched to a gene: 15. Germline CDR1 reads SEHNR; CDR2 reads FQNEAQ (reference sequence). DNA for the CDR3: TGTGCCAGCAGCTACTATAGCGGGAGCGGGGGTTTGGGCACAGATACGCAGTATTTT. This codes for CASSYYSGSGGLGTDTQYF.

The rearrangement links TRBV28 to TRBJ1-5; D gene unclear. The CDR3 contains 17 residues. The V gene lost 4 bases and the J gene lost 1 base, with 17 bases spanning the gap. CDR1 is MDHEN and CDR2 is SYDVKM in the germline V gene. For the CDR3, the DNA is TGTGCCAGCAGTTCCTTTTCGGGGAGGGAAAGCAATCAGCCCCAGCATTTT. Translation gives CASSSFSGRESNQPQHF.

Concerning this clone itself: Other DNA sequences from this sample encode an identical CDR3 as well. The V gene is TRBV9, the J gene TRBJ2-1; the match to TRBD2 covers 8 bases. The V and J ends lost 0 bases and 6 bases, in that order; junction bases with no gene match: 5. This CDR3 is built from 15 residues. Looked up from germline, CDR1 is SGDLS and CDR2 is YYNGEE. CDR3 sequence: CASSVDTSGGNEQFF. The DNA for the CDR3 is TGTGCCAGCAGCGTAGACACTAGCGGAGGCAATGAGCAGTTCTTC.

The chain links TRBV7-9 to TRBJ2-7, with 7 bases that match TRBD1. The junction had 9 bases not matched to a gene; V was cut back by 4 bases and J by 6 bases. The germline V gene has CDR1 SEHNR and CDR2 FQNEAQ (reference sequence). The CDR3 is made up of 14 amino acids. CDR3 sequence: CASSSSTGLGEQYF. The CDR3 coding sequence is TGTGCCAGCAGCTCGTCGACAGGGTTGGGCGAGCAGTACTTC.

V is TRBV10-2 and J is TRBJ1-1, with a weak D call TRBD1 (6 bases). Germline-derived CDR1 and CDR2 are WSHSY and SAAADI. The CDR3 totals 13 residues. Trimming stripped 6 bases from V and 4 bases from J, with 12 bases between. DNA for the CDR3: TGCGCCAGCAGGTACAGGGCCGGCACTGAAGCTTTCTTT. It encodes CASRYRAGTEAFF.

The chain couples TRBV18 to TRBJ2-3, with 7 nucleotides matching TRBD1. Trimming at V came to 5 bases and at J to 4 bases, leaving 6 bases not matched to a gene. The length of the CDR3 is 14 residues. Germline lookup yields CDR1 KGHSH and CDR2 LQKENI. The CDR3 loop is CASSTSTGSDTQYF. The DNA of the CDR3 is TGTGCCAGCTCAACCTCGACAGGGTCAGATACGCAGTATTTT.

V and J are TRBV19 and TRBJ2-7; 8 bases match TRBD2. The CDR3 is made up of 15 amino acids. J gave up 3 bases and V 8 bases, and 12 bases lay outside the gene matches. Germline loops: CDR1 LNHDA, CDR2 SQIVND (reference sequence). CDR3 protein: CASAQAGAVRYEQYF. The CDR3 region has the DNA TGTGCCAGTGCACAAGCGGGAGCTGTTCGCTACGAGCAGTACTTC.

V and J are TRBV7-9 and TRBJ1-2; 7 bases agree with TRBD1. CDR1 is SEHNR, CDR2 FQNEAQ, per germline (reference sequence). Germline trimming cut 5 bases from V and 4 bases from J; bases unmatched to any gene: 13. This CDR3 contains 16 residues. CDR3 loop: CASSLLISTGSYGYTF. CDR3 DNA: TGTGCCAGCAGCCTATTGATCTCGACAGGGAGCTATGGCTACACCTTC.

As to this clone: In the same sample, other DNA sequences code for this CDR3. The chain uses TRBV11-2 and TRBJ1-5, with TRBD1 matching over 9 bases. The germline V gene encodes CDR1 SGHAT and CDR2 FQNNGV. V gave up 6 bases and J gave up 0 bases; unmatched junction bases: 3. The CDR3 spans 15 residues. The CDR3 reads CASSKDRGSNQPQHF. CDR3 nucleotides: TGTGCCAGCAGTAAGGACAGGGGTAGCAATCAGCCCCAGCATTTT.

The chain employs TRBV2 and TRBJ2-3, with 15 bases lining up with TRBD2. Trimming cost V 7 bases and J 5 bases; bases outside gene matches: 13. The CDR3 has 18 amino acids. The germline CDR1 and CDR2 sequences are SNHLY and FYNNEI. CDR3 residues: CASKLGAPGLAGGDTQYF. DNA of the CDR3: TGTGCCAGCAAGCTTGGGGCTCCGGGACTAGCGGGAGGAGATACGCAGTATTTT.

The chain uses TRBV15 and TRBJ2-1; D unclear. The CDR3 extends over 17 amino acids. CDR1 and CDR2 (germline): LNHNV, YYDKDF (reference sequence). V was cut by 3 bases and J by 2 bases, with 17 bases left in between. Here the CDR3 reads CATSRDLKGLAYNEQFF. In DNA, the CDR3 is TGTGCCACCAGCAGGGATCTCAAGGGTCTGGCCTACAATGAGCAGTTCTTC.

The rearrangement links TRBV5-1 to TRBJ1-3, with D maybe TRBD1 (5 bases). Germline CDR1 SGHRS, CDR2 YFSETQ. Trimming left V 0 bases short and J 1 base short, with 14 bases between. This CDR3 has 17 amino acids. The CDR3 DNA follows: TGCGCCAGCAGCTTGGAAAGGGGTTCGGGATCTGGAAACACCATATATTTT. It is translated as CASSLERGSGSGNTIYF.

The CDR3 DNA reads TGCGCCAGCAGCTTAGACAGGGTCGGCTCTGGGGCCAACGTCCTGACTTTC. This sequence encodes CASSLDRVGSGANVLTF. The chain has TRBV5-1 and TRBJ2-6; 7 bases are a match to TRBD1. The CDR3 loop spans 17 amino acids. Germline assignment: CDR1 SGHRS and CDR2 YFSETQ. The ends lost 2 bases at V and 0 bases at J; junction bases unmatched: 5.

The rearrangement uses TRBV11-3 and TRBJ2-2; 7 positions agree with TRBD1. Trimming took 5 bases from V and 3 from J; bases not matched to a gene: 6. In germline, CDR1 is SGHNT, CDR2 YENEEA. CDR3 length equals 15 residues. The CDR3 DNA reads TGTGCCAGCAGCCCGCATACAGGGGACACCGGGGAGCTGTTTTTT. Amino acids: CASSPHTGDTGELFF.

There are a few counts of this clone. CDR3 sequence reads: CASASRYTQYF. CDR3 nucleotide sequence: TGTGCCAGCGCATCACGGTACACGCAGTATTTT. The chain links TRBV19 to TRBJ2-3; D gene ambiguous. V was cut by 9 bases and J by 9 bases, with 13 bases left in between. CDR3 size: 11 residues. Germline assignment: CDR1 LNHDA and CDR2 SQIVND (reference sequence).

This chain uses TRBV28 with TRBJ2-1, with D possibly being TRBD1 or TRBD2 (5 bases each). The CDR3 spans 12 residues. The V gene's germline CDR1 is MDHEN and CDR2 SYDVKM. Trimming pared 6 bases from V and 13 bases from J, leaving 16 bases between. Here the CDR3 reads CASSSSTDYQFF. For the CDR3, the DNA is TGTGCCAGCAGCTCTTCGACAGACTACCAGTTCTTC.